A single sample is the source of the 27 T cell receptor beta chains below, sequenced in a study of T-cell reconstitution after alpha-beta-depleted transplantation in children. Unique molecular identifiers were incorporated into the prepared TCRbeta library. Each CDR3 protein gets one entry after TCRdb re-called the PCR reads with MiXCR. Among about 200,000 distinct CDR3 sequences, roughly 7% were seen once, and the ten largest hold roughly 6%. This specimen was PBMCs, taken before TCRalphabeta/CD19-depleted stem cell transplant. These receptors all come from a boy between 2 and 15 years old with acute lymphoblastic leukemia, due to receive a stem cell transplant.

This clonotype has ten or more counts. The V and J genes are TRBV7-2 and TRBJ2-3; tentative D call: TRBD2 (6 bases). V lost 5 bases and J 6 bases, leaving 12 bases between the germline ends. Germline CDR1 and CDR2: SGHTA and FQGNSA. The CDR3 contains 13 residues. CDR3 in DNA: TGTGCCAGCAGCCGGAGAGCGGGCGATACGCAGTATTTT. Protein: CASSRRAGDTQYF.

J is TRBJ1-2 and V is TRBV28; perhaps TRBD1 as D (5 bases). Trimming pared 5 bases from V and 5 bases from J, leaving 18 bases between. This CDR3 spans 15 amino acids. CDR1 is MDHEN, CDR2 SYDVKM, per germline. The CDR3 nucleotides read TGTGCCAGCAGTCCCCAGGGTCTTGGTTTTTATGGCTACACCTTC. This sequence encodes CASSPQGLGFYGYTF.

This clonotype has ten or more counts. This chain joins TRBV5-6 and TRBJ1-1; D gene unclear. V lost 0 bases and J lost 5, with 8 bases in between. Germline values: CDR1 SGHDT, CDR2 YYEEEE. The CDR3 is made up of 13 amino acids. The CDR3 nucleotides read TGTGCCAGCAGCTTGGGCCGGGGAACTGAAGCTTTCTTT. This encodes CASSLGRGTEAFF.

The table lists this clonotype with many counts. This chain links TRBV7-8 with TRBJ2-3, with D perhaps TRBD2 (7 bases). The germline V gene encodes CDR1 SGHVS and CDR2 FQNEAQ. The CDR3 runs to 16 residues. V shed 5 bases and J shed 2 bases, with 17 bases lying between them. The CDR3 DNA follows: TGTGCCAGCAGCCCAGACTTGGGGGGGCTCACAGATACGCAGTATTTT. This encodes CASSPDLGGLTDTQYF. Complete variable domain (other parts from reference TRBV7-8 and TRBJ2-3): GAGVSQSPRYKVAKRGQDVALRCDPISGHVSLFWYQQALGQGPEFLTYFQNEAQLDKSGLPSDRFFAERPEGSVSTLKIQRTQQEDSAVYLCASSPDLGGLTDTQYFGPGTRLTVL.

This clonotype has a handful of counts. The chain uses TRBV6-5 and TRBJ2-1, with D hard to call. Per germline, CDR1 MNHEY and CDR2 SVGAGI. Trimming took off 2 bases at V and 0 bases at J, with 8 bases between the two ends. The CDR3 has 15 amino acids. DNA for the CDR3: TGTGCCAGCAGTTACGACTCAGTCTCCTACAATGAGCAGTTCTTC. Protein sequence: CASSYDSVSYNEQFF.

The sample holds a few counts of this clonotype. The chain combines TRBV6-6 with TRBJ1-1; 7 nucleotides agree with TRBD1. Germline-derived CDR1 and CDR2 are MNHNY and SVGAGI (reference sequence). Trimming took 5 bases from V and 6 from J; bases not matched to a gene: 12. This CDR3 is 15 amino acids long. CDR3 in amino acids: CASSHKTGAAAEAFF. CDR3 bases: TGTGCCAGCAGTCACAAAACAGGGGCCGCCGCTGAAGCTTTCTTT.

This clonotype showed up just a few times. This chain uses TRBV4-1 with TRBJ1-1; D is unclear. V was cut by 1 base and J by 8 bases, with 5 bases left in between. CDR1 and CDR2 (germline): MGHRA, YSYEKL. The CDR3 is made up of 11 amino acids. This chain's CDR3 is CASSQGHEAFF. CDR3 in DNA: TGCGCCAGCAGCCAAGGACACGAAGCTTTCTTT.

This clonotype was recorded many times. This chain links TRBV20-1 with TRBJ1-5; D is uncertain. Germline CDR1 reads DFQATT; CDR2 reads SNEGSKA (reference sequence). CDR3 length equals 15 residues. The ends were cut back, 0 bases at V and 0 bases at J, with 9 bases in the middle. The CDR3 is CSARDPGDSNQPQHF. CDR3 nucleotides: TGCAGTGCTAGAGATCCCGGGGATAGCAATCAGCCCCAGCATTTT.

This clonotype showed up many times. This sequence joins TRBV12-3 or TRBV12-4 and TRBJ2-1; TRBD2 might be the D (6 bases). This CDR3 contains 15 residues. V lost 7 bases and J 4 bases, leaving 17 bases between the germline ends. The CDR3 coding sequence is TGTGCCAGCACTCATCCGCGACTAGGGTACAATGAGCAGTTCTTC. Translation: CASTHPRLGYNEQFF.

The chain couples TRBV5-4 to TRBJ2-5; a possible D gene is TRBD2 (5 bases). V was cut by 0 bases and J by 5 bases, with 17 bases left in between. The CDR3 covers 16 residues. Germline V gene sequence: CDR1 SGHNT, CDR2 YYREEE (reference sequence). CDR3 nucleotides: TGTGCCAGCAGCTTGGCAGATCGGCGGGTTGCTGAGACCCAGTACTTC. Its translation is CASSLADRRVAETQYF.

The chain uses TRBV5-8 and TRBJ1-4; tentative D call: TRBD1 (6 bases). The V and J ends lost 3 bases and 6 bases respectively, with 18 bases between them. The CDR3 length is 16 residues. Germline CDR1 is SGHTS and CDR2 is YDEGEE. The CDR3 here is CASSSGAGARDEKLFF. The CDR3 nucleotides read TGTGCCAGCAGCTCCGGTGCGGGGGCGCGGGATGAAAAACTGTTTTTT. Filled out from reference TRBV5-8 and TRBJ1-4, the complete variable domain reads EAGVTQSPTHLIKTRGQQATLRCSPISGHTSVYWYQQALGLGLQFLLWYDEGEERNRGNFPPRFSGRQFPNYSSELNVNALELEDSALYLCASSSGAGARDEKLFFGSGTQLSVL.

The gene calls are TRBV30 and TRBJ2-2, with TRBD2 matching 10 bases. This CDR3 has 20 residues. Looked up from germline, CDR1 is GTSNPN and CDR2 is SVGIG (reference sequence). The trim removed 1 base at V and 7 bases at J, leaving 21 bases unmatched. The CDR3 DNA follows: TGTGCCTGGAGTGGTGTGAGGAAGGGAGGGCTAGCGGGAGCAAGCGGGGAGCTGTTTTTT. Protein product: CAWSGVRKGGLAGASGELFF.

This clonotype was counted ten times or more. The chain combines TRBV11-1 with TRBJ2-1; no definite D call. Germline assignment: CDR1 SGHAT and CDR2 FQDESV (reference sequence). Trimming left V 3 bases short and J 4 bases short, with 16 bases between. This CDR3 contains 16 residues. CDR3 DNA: TGTGCCAGCAGCTTCGGTGGGATGGCCCTATACAATGAGCAGTTCTTC. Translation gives CASSFGGMALYNEQFF.

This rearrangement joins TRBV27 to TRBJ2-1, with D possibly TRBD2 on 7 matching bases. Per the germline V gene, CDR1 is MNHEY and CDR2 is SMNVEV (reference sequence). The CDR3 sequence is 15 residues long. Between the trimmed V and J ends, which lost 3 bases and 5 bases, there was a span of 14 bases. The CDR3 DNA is TGTGCCAGCAGTTTTCGCGGGGGCAGCCACAATGAGCAGTTCTTC. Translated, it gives CASSFRGGSHNEQFF.

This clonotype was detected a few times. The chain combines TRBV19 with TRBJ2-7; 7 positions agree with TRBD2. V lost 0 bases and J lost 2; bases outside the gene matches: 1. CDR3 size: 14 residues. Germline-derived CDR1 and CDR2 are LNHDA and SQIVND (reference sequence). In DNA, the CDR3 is TGTGCCAGTAGTATAGAGCGGGAGACCTACGAGCAGTACTTC. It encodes CASSIERETYEQYF.

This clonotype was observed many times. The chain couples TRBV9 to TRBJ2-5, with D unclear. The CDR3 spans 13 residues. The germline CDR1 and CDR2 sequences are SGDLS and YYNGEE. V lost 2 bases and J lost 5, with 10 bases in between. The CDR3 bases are TGTGCCAGCAGCGTGGGTAGCTGGGAGACCCAGTACTTC. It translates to CASSVGSWETQYF.

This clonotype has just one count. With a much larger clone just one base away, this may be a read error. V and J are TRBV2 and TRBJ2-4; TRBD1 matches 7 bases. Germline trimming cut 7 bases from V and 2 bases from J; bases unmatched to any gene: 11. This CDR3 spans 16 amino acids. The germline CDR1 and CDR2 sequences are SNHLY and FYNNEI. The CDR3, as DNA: TGTGCCAGCACTTTAGGACAGGAAAAGACCAAAAACATTCAGTACTTC. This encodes CASTLGQEKTKNIQYF.

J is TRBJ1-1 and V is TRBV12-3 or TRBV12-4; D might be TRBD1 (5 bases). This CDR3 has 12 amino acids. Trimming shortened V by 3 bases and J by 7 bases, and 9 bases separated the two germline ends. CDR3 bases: TGTGCCAGCAGTTTTAAGGGGTTTGAAGCTTTCTTT. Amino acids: CASSFKGFEAFF.

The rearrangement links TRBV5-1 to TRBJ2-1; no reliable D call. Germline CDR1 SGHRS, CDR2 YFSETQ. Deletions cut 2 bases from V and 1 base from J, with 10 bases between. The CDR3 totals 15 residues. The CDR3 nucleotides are TGCGCCAGCAGCTTCGAGGCGGAGTCCTACAATGAGCAGTTCTTC. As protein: CASSFEAESYNEQFF.

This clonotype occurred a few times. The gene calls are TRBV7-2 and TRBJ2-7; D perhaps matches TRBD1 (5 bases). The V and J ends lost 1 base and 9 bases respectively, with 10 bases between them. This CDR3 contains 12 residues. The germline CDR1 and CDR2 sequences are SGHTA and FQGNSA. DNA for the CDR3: TGTGCCAGCAGCTTAGAAACAGGACGGCAGTACTTC. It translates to CASSLETGRQYF.

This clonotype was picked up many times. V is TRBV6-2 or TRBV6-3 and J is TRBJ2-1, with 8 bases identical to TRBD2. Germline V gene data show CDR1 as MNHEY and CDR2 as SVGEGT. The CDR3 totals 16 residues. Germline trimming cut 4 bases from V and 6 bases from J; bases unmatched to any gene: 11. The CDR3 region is CASSLLAGVPGNEQFF. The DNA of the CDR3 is TGTGCCAGCAGTTTGCTAGCGGGCGTACCAGGCAATGAGCAGTTCTTC.

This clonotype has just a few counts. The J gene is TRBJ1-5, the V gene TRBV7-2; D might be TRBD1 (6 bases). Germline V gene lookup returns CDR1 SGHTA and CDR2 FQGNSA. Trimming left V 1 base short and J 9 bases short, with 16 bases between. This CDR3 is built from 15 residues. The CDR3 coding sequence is TGTGCCAGCAGCTTAGGTGTGTCAGGGGATTGGCCCCAGCATTTT. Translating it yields CASSLGVSGDWPQHF. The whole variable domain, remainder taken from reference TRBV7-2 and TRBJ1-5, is GAGVSQSPSNKVTEKGKDVELRCDPISGHTALYWYRQSLGQGLEFLIYFQGNSAPDKSGLPSDRFSAERTGGSVSTLTIQRTQQEDSAVYLCASSLGVSGDWPQHFGDGTRLSIL.

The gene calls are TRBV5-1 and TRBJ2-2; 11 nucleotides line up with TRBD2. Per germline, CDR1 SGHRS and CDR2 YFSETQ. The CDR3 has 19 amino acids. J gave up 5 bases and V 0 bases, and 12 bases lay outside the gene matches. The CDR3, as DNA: TGCGCCAGCAGCTTGGAGGCTAGCGGGGGGCCGGGTCGTACCGGGGAGCTGTTTTTT. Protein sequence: CASSLEASGGPGRTGELFF.

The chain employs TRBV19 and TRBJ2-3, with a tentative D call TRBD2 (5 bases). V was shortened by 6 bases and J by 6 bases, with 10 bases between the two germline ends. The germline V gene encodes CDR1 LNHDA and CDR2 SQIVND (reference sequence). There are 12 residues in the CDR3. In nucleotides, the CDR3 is TGTGCCAGTAGAGACCCGGGGGATACGCAGTATTTT. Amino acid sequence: CASRDPGDTQYF.

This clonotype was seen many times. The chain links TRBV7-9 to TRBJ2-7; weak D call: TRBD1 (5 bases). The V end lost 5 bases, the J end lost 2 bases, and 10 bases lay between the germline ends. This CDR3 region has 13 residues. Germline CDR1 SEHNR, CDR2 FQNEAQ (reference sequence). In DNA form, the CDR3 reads TGTGCCAGCAGCGAGGACACCCCCTACGAGCAGTACTTC. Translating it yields CASSEDTPYEQYF.

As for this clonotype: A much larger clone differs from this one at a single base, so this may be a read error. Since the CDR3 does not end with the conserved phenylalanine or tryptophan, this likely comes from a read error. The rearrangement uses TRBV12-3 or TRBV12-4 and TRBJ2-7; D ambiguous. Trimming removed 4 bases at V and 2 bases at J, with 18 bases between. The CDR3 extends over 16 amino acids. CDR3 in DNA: TGTGCCAGCAGTTCCCCCAACGGGTTGAGAACCTACGAGCAGTACTGC. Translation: CASSSPNGLRTYEQYC.

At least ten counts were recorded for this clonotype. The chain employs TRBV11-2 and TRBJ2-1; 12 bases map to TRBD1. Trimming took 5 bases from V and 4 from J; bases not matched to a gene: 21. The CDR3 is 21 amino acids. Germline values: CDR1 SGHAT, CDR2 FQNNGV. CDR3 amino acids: CASSPNPRDRGPLTSYNEQFF. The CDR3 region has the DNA TGTGCCAGCAGCCCAAACCCCCGGGACAGGGGGCCGTTAACTAGTTACAATGAGCAGTTCTTC.